The 13 T cell receptor beta chains listed next were all sequenced from one sample in a study of CD8 T cells in ankylosing spondylitis. TCRdb re-called the 5' RACE reads through MiXCR, storing one row per CDR3 protein. The sample shows around 130,000 distinct CDR3 sequences, approximately 15% of them seen only once. Specimen: blood, either unsorted or a sorted T cell fraction (not recorded which). Source of these receptors: a female donor with ankylosing spondylitis or in good health (not recorded which).

Points on this clonotype: Possible read error: a much larger clone is one base away. The conserved final phenylalanine or tryptophan is absent from the CDR3, which likely points to a read error. The gene calls are TRBV7-2 and TRBJ1-1; D unresolved. CDR3 size: 16 residues. Germline assignment: CDR1 SGHTA and CDR2 FQGNSA. The chain's CDR3 is CVSSLFLNPMNTEAFL. In nucleotides, the CDR3 is TGTGTCAGCAGCTTATTTCTCAACCCCATGAACACTGAAGCTTTCCTT.

The genes are TRBV7-2 and TRBJ1-1; D is ambiguous. The V end lost 1 base, the J end lost 3 bases, and 9 bases lay between the germline ends. This CDR3 is 14 amino acids long. CDR1 is SGHTA, CDR2 FQGNSA, per germline. CDR3 sequence: CASSLVAGDTEAFF. Written as DNA, the CDR3 is TGTGCCAGCAGCTTAGTCGCCGGGGACACTGAAGCTTTCTTT. Full variable domain (outside the CDR3, taken from reference TRBV7-2 and TRBJ1-1): GAGVSQSPSNKVTEKGKDVELRCDPISGHTALYWYRQSLGQGLEFLIYFQGNSAPDKSGLPSDRFSAERTGGSVSTLTIQRTQQEDSAVYLCASSLVAGDTEAFFGQGTRLTVV.

The genes are TRBV7-9 and TRBJ2-4; the match to TRBD1 covers 7 bases. Germline CDR1 and CDR2: SEHNR and FQNEAQ (reference sequence). With 4 bases clipped from V and 6 bases from J, the junction kept 6 bases outside the gene matches. CDR3 length equals 14 residues. As DNA, the CDR3 is TGTGCCAGCAGCTCGACAGGGCAGGCAAACATTCAGTACTTC. It encodes CASSSTGQANIQYF.

This clonotype came up many times. The chain links TRBV10-3 to TRBJ2-1; TRBD2 matches at 10 bases. The CDR3 length is 16 residues. The germline gives CDR1 ENHRY, CDR2 SYGVKD. V was pared by 0 bases and J by 10 bases, with 9 bases of the junction left unmatched. In DNA form, the CDR3 reads TGTGCCATCAGTGAGTCCGAGCGGGGGGGCCCGGGCGAGCAGTTCTTC. Translated, it gives CAISESERGGPGEQFF.

V usage is TRBV7-2 and J usage is TRBJ2-6; no reliable D call. The V gene's germline CDR1 is SGHTA and CDR2 FQGNSA. V lost 0 bases and J 0 bases, leaving 6 bases between the germline ends. The CDR3 runs 16 residues. As DNA, the CDR3 is TGTGCCAGCAGCTTAGCGGGATACTCTGGGGCCAACGTCCTGACTTTC. This codes for CASSLAGYSGANVLTF.

This clonotype appeared many times. This rearrangement joins TRBV20-1 to TRBJ2-4, with 10 nucleotides matching TRBD2. The V and J ends lost 4 bases and 0 bases, in that order; junction bases with no gene match: 3. This CDR3 is 15 amino acids long. Per germline, CDR1 DFQATT and CDR2 SNEGSKA (reference sequence). The CDR3 DNA is TGCAGTGCTATTGGACTAGCGGTAGCCAAAAACATTCAGTACTTC. It codes for CSAIGLAVAKNIQYF.

This clonotype was picked up a small number of times. The chain uses TRBV12-3 or TRBV12-4 and TRBJ2-1; TRBD2 aligns across 9 bases. J gave up 8 bases and V 2 bases, and 7 bases lay outside the gene matches. The CDR3 extends over 15 amino acids. CDR3 DNA sequence: TGTGCCAGCAGTTTAACCGAGCGGGAGGTACATGAGCAGTTCTTC. It encodes CASSLTEREVHEQFF.

J is TRBJ2-5 and V is TRBV7-2; D is unresolved. Germline CDR1 SGHTA, CDR2 FQGNSA. This CDR3 is built from 12 residues. Trimming shortened V by 2 bases and J by 5 bases, and 6 bases separated the two germline ends. CDR3 residues: CASSLTSETQYF. In DNA, the CDR3 is TGTGCCAGCAGCTTAACCTCGGAGACCCAGTACTTC. Full variable domain (remainder filled in from reference TRBV7-2 and TRBJ2-5): GAGVSQSPSNKVTEKGKDVELRCDPISGHTALYWYRQSLGQGLEFLIYFQGNSAPDKSGLPSDRFSAERTGGSVSTLTIQRTQQEDSAVYLCASSLTSETQYFGPGTRLLVL.

The gene calls are TRBV25-1 and TRBJ2-5, with TRBD2 matching over 9 bases. Unmatched junction bases numbered 2, after V lost 4 bases and J lost 2 bases. Germline-derived CDR1 and CDR2 are MGHDK and SYGVNS. CDR3 length: 14 amino acids. The CDR3 reads CASSVAGGQETQYF. CDR3 nucleotides: TGTGCCAGCAGTGTTGCGGGAGGGCAAGAGACCCAGTACTTC.

The chain couples TRBV2 to TRBJ1-5, with unresolved D. Germline V gene data show CDR1 as SNHLY and CDR2 as FYNNEI. The ends were cut back, 4 bases at V and 1 base at J, with 8 bases in the middle. CDR3 length equals 14 residues. CDR3 loop: CASSVSWSNQPQHF. CDR3 DNA sequence: TGTGCCAGCAGTGTTTCGTGGAGCAATCAGCCCCAGCATTTT.

This clonotype turned up a few times. The chain couples TRBV20-1 to TRBJ2-3; possibly TRBD2 for D (6 bases). The V end was cut by 6 bases, the J end by 0 bases, with 16 bases between. Germline CDR1 and CDR2: DFQATT and SNEGSKA (reference sequence). This CDR3 has 15 amino acids. The CDR3 DNA reads as TGCAGTGCCAGGGTGGGGGGACGGAGCACAGATACGCAGTATTTT. Residues: CSARVGGRSTDTQYF.

A few counts support this clonotype. The chain's CDR3 is CASRPGTSGTNEQFF. The DNA of the CDR3 is TGTGCCAGCAGGCCCGGGACTAGCGGCACTAATGAGCAGTTCTTC. This rearrangement joins TRBV7-3 to TRBJ2-1; TRBD2 matches 11 bases. Germline V gene data show CDR1 as SGHTA and CDR2 as FQGTGA. Unmatched junction bases numbered 8, after V lost 6 bases and J lost 7 bases. The CDR3 extends over 15 amino acids.

The gene calls are TRBV12-3 or TRBV12-4 and TRBJ2-2, with TRBD1 identical over 8 bases. After removal of 8 bases from V and 5 bases from J, the junction contained 7 bases not matched to a gene. The length of the CDR3 is 14 residues. CDR3 sequence reads: CASGSQGATGELFF. Written as DNA, the CDR3 is TGTGCCAGCGGTAGCCAGGGGGCGACCGGGGAGCTGTTTTTT.